This entry concerns a single TCR beta chain. Its antigen is unknown. Amplification of TCR alpha and beta CDR3 regions from RNA used iRepertoire nested multiplex PCR. Tissue mRNA or PBMC total RNA, about 90-450 ng, went into one-step reverse transcription and amplification. One entry per CDR3 protein, called by TCRdb with MiXCR from the multiplex PCR reads. This table has roughly 16,000 distinct CDR3 sequences, roughly 64% appearing once. This CDR3 spans 11 amino acids. CDR1 SNHLY and CDR2 FYNNEI come from the germline V gene. Trimming pared 6 bases from V and 11 bases from J, leaving 11 bases between. This record belongs to a study of glioma-infiltrating T cells. Study-level findings and limits: Above-expected tissue-blood divergence occurred in all gliomas, most in low-grade ones.

The chain recombines TRBV2 with TRBJ1-5, with D unresolved. The source is a human donor with low-grade glioma or glioblastoma, undergoing nonglioma brain surgery, or in good health (not recorded which). Material: glioma tissue, nonneoplastic brain tissue, or PBMCs (not recorded which). The CDR3 loop reads CASRYSDTQHF. The CDR3 region has the DNA TGTGCCAGCAGGTACTCGGATACCCAGCATTTT.